These T cell receptor beta chains were read from a single sample in a study of blood T cell repertoires in COVID-19. Profiling relied on immunoSEQ multiplex PCR, and the TCRdb table lists in-frame clones only, not all of them. The top ten clones hold roughly 2.7% of a sample with hundreds of thousands of clones, 85% of them seen once. Sequences were obtained from PBMCs or T cells enriched from blood (not recorded which). The origin of the receptors is a woman between 45 and 65 years old who had recovered from COVID-19. CDR3s include the opening cysteine and the closing phenylalanine or tryptophan. Each record gives: D gene, V gene, clone size, J gene, CDR3 protein, CDR3 DNA. The D gene is left open where the match is weak. Clone size is not always given. Where it is, it says once, few, many or a class for expanded clones.

>NA|TRBV5-4|NA|TRBJ1-2
CASSSTHAYGYTF
TGTGCCAGCAGCTCTACCCACGCCTATGGCTACACCTTC
>NA|TRBV3-1/TRBV3-2|NA|TRBJ1-4
CASSQVTGKLFF
TGTGCCAGCAGCCAAGTGACGGGGAAACTGTTTTTT
>NA|TRBV27|many|TRBJ1-1
CASSLGRNTEAFF
TGTGCCAGCAGTTTAGGGCGAAACACTGAAGCTTTCTTT
>TRBD2|TRBV5-4|few|TRBJ2-3
CASSLGGRASDTQYF
TGTGCCAGCAGCTTGGGGGGGAGGGCCTCAGATACGCAGTATTTT
>TRBD2|TRBV19|NA|TRBJ2-1
CASSDPRGEGTSGRGEQFF
TGTGCCAGTAGTGACCCGAGGGGCGAGGGGACTAGCGGGAGAGGTGAGCAGTTCTTC
>TRBD1|TRBV5-1|NA|TRBJ1-5
CASSSGQGDQPQHF
TGCGCCAGCAGCTCCGGACAGGGGGATCAGCCCCAGCATTTT
>TRBD1|TRBV6-2/TRBV6-3|NA|TRBJ2-7
CASSDNYDRAYSYEQYF
TGTGCCAGCAGTGACAATTATGACAGGGCATACTCCTACGAGCAGTACTTC
>NA|TRBV5-4|NA|TRBJ2-7
CASSGGGLSYEQYF
TGTGCCAGCAGCGGCGGTGGACTCTCCTACGAGCAGTACTTC
>NA|TRBV3-1/TRBV3-2|NA|TRBJ2-7
CASSRATAYEQYF
TGTGCCAGCAGCCGAGCGACCGCCTACGAGCAGTACTTC
>NA|TRBV7-9|NA|TRBJ2-1
CASSLVRRNNEQFF
TGTGCCAGCAGCTTAGTTCGGCGGAACAATGAGCAGTTCTTC
>NA|TRBV14|NA|TRBJ2-2
CASRGQNTGELFF
TGTGCCAGCAGGGGACAGAACACCGGGGAGCTGTTTTTT
>TRBD1|TRBV10-3|NA|TRBJ1-6
CAISDRGRSYNSPLHF
TGTGCCATCAGTGACAGGGGGCGATCGTATAATTCACCCCTCCACTTT
>NA|TRBV6-5|NA|TRBJ1-5
CASRAGDGQPQHF
TGTGCCAGCAGGGCAGGGGATGGTCAGCCCCAGCATTTT
>TRBD1|TRBV7-2|NA|TRBJ1-1
CASSYRDRGNTEAFF
TGTGCCAGCAGCTACCGGGACAGGGGGAATACTGAAGCTTTCTTT
>NA|TRBV27|NA|TRBJ2-2
CASGPWPSNTGELFF
TGTGCCAGCGGCCCTTGGCCCTCGAACACCGGGGAGCTGTTTTTT
>NA|TRBV5-1|NA|TRBJ1-1
CASSFWTEMNTEAFF
TGCGCCAGCAGCTTTTGGACAGAAATGAACACTGAAGCTTTCTTT
>NA|TRBV28|once|TRBJ1-2
CASSPRGRGIYGYTF
TGTGCCAGCAGTCCCCGGGGTCGAGGAATCTATGGCTACACCTTC
>NA|TRBV18|NA|TRBJ1-1
CASSPSLSGSNTEAFF
TGTGCCAGCTCACCAAGTTTGTCAGGGTCCAACACTGAAGCTTTCTTT
>NA|TRBV4-1|NA|TRBJ1-2
CASSPFRGSYYGYTF
TGCGCCAGCAGCCCTTTCAGGGGCAGTTACTATGGCTACACCTTC
>TRBD1|TRBV5-1|NA|TRBJ1-2
CASSWSRDRFSYGYTF
TGCGCCAGCAGCTGGAGCCGGGACAGATTTTCCTATGGCTACACCTTC
>NA|TRBV5-1|NA|TRBJ2-5
CASSPSAGGETQYF
TGCGCCAGCAGCCCGTCCGCGGGTGGAGAGACCCAGTACTTC
>NA|TRBV3-1/TRBV3-2|NA|TRBJ1-1
CASSQGQRHMNTEAFF
TGTGCCAGCAGCCAAGGCCAGCGCCACATGAACACTGAAGCTTTCTTT
>TRBD1|TRBV12-3/TRBV12-4|NA|TRBJ1-2
CASRGTGADGYTF
TGTGCCAGCAGGGGGACAGGGGCGGATGGCTACACCTTC
>NA|TRBV7-9|NA|TRBJ1-2
CASSLDQGDGYTF
TGTGCCAGCAGCTTAGACCAGGGCGATGGCTACACCTTC
>NA|TRBV28|NA|TRBJ2-5
CAAEGGKETQYF
TGTGCCGCCGAGGGGGGGAAGGAGACCCAGTACTTC
>NA|TRBV2|NA|TRBJ2-7
CASSDRTILGEQYF
TGTGCCAGCAGTGATCGGACAATCTTGGGCGAGCAGTACTTC
>TRBD1|TRBV6-5|NA|TRBJ1-1
CASSYGQGGEAFF
TGTGCCAGCAGTTACGGACAGGGTGGGGAAGCTTTCTTT
>NA|TRBV27|once|TRBJ2-4
CASSPGVGGRKNIQYF
TGTGCCAGCAGCCCGGGCGTAGGGGGAAGGAAAAACATTCAGTACTTC
>TRBD1|TRBV6-1|NA|TRBJ2-2
CASSEATGVAGELFF
TGTGCCAGCAGTGAAGCGACAGGGGTTGCCGGGGAGCTGTTTTTT
>NA|TRBV12-3/TRBV12-4|NA|TRBJ2-3
CASSLARTDTQYF
TGTGCCAGCAGTTTGGCCCGAACAGATACGCAGTATTTT
>NA|TRBV14|NA|TRBJ2-4
CASSQAQRNEFGNIQYF
TGTGCCAGCAGCCAAGCGCAGCGCAACGAGTTTGGAAACATTCAGTACTTC
>NA|TRBV4-3|NA|TRBJ2-1
CASSPQRLGAGEQFF
TGCGCCAGCAGCCCCCAGCGCCTGGGGGCCGGTGAGCAGTTCTTC
>NA|TRBV19|NA|TRBJ2-5
CATSRGPEETQYF
TGTGCCACCTCCAGGGGCCCCGAGGAGACCCAGTACTTC
>NA|TRBV9|NA|TRBJ2-3
CASSADSGSTDTQYF
TGTGCCAGCAGCGCGGACAGTGGCAGCACAGATACGCAGTATTTT
>NA|TRBV7-2|NA|TRBJ1-3
CASSLQGPALGNTIYF
TGTGCCAGCAGCCTACAGGGACCGGCTCTTGGAAACACCATATATTTT
>NA|TRBV6-2/TRBV6-3|NA|TRBJ1-2
CASSYNGIYGYTF
TGTGCCAGCAGTTACAACGGGATTTATGGCTACACCTTC
>NA|TRBV2|once|TRBJ1-6
CASSEDRAYNSPLHF
TGTGCCAGCAGTGAGGACAGAGCATATAATTCACCCCTCCACTTT
>NA|TRBV30|once|TRBJ1-5
CAWNRGRVNQPQHF
TGTGCCTGGAATCGGGGGAGAGTGAATCAGCCCCAGCATTTT
>NA|TRBV5-1|NA|TRBJ2-5
CASSFVGEETQYF
TGCGCCAGCAGCTTCGTGGGAGAAGAGACCCAGTACTTC
>TRBD1|TRBV6-6|NA|TRBJ2-5
CASSYVRGKQETQYF
TGTGCCAGCAGTTACGTCAGGGGGAAGCAAGAGACCCAGTACTTC
>NA|TRBV12-3/TRBV12-4|NA|TRBJ1-1
CASRRGGNTEAFF
TGTGCCAGCAGACGGGGGGGGAACACTGAAGCTTTCTTT
>TRBD1|TRBV19|NA|TRBJ1-4
CASRPKPGQSNEKLFF
TGTGCCAGTAGGCCTAAACCGGGACAGTCAAATGAAAAACTGTTTTTT
>NA|TRBV19|few|TRBJ1-2
CASSPNRGAINYGYTF
TGTGCCAGTAGCCCCAATCGGGGGGCAATTAACTATGGCTACACCTTC
>NA|TRBV19|once|TRBJ2-7
CASSPPGTPVSYEQYF
TGTGCCAGTAGCCCCCCCGGGACACCCGTCTCCTACGAGCAGTACTTC
>TRBD1|TRBV12-3/TRBV12-4|NA|TRBJ2-5
CASSRQGAETQYF
TGTGCCAGCAGTCGACAGGGGGCCGAGACCCAGTACTTC
>NA|TRBV30|few|TRBJ1-4
CAWSEWSGANEKLFF
TGTGCCTGGAGTGAATGGAGTGGAGCTAATGAAAAACTGTTTTTT
>NA|TRBV19|NA|TRBJ1-1
CASSINRDAFF
TGTGCCAGTAGTATTAACAGGGACGCTTTCTTT
>NA|TRBV6-5|NA|TRBJ1-4
CASSYGGTLNEKLFF
TGTGCCAGCAGTTACGGGGGGACCTTAAATGAAAAACTGTTTTTT
>NA|TRBV6-5|NA|TRBJ1-4
CASTPGLNEKLFF
TGTGCCAGCACACCAGGATTAAATGAAAAACTGTTTTTT
>NA|TRBV27|NA|TRBJ2-7
CASSWDTSGEQYF
TGTGCCAGCAGTTGGGACACTTCGGGGGAGCAGTACTTC
>NA|TRBV27|NA|TRBJ2-7
CASYSPIPGSEQYF
TGTGCCAGCTATTCCCCTATCCCCGGGAGCGAGCAGTACTTC
>NA|TRBV11-3|NA|TRBJ1-3
CASSLGGSGNTIYF
TGTGCCAGCAGCTTGGGGGGCTCTGGAAACACCATATATTTT
>NA|TRBV5-1|NA|TRBJ2-5
CASSFGLSWSPQETQYF
TGCGCCAGCAGCTTTGGTCTGAGTTGGTCTCCTCAAGAGACCCAGTACTTC
>TRBD1|TRBV11-3|NA|TRBJ2-5
CASSLGTGKETQYF
TGTGCCAGCAGCCTCGGGACAGGAAAAGAGACCCAGTACTTC
>NA|TRBV6-5|NA|TRBJ1-2
CASGERGTNYGYTF
TGTGCCAGCGGCGAAAGGGGTACTAACTATGGCTACACCTTC
>NA|TRBV6-2/TRBV6-3|NA|TRBJ2-7
CASSYLAGEQYF
TGTGCCAGCAGTTACCTCGCGGGCGAGCAGTACTTC
>NA|TRBV5-6|NA|TRBJ2-1
CASSLVVSSYNEQFF
TGTGCCAGCAGCTTGGTCGTCAGCTCCTACAATGAGCAGTTCTTC
>NA|TRBV11-2|NA|TRBJ2-1
CASSTRGAGGSYNEQFF
TGTGCCAGCAGCACCCGGGGCGCCGGGGGATCCTACAATGAGCAGTTCTTC